This T cell receptor (beta chain) was sequenced for a study of cytomegalovirus exposure and HLA in healthy donors. Researchers ran the PCR with 60 Vbeta and 13 Jbeta primers. Profiled with immunoSEQ multiplex PCR; TCRdb holds only in-frame clones, not every one. The sample has approximately 110,000 clones, 77% seen once. This CDR3 has 15 amino acids. Trimming cost V 5 bases and J 7 bases; bases outside gene matches: 10. Per the germline V gene, CDR1 is LNHDA and CDR2 is SQIVND (reference sequence). The chain employs TRBV19 and TRBJ1-4, with 7 nucleotides matching TRBD1. The sample was PBMCs. The sequence derives from a woman in her thirties or forties in good health and CMV-seropositive. The CDR3 nucleotides read TGTGCCAGTAGTGGCAGGACAGGAGGAGTTGAAAAACTGTTTTTT. Its translation is CASSGRTGGVEKLFF.